This T cell receptor beta chain was recorded in a study of blood T cell repertoires in COVID-19. Looking at the study overall: PBMCs, B-cell-depleted T cells, or T cells provided the cDNA or gDNA that made up the material.

Produced via immunoSEQ multiplex PCR; TCRdb's table is partial and in-frame only. The table shows about 36,000 clones, with around nine tenths occurring only once. Per germline, CDR1 SGDLS and CDR2 YYNGEE. The CDR3 consists of 15 residues. With 2 bases clipped from V and 0 bases from J, the junction kept 0 bases outside the gene matches. For this clone: This same CDR3 is encoded by further DNA sequences in the sample.

The chain carries TRBV9 and TRBJ2-1, with 9 bases that match TRBD2. This receptor was obtained from a human donor in a cohort sampled during active COVID-19. The source material was peripheral blood. CDR3: CASSVSGSSYNEQFF. The CDR3 nucleotides read TGTGCCAGCAGCGTTAGCGGGAGCTCCTACAATGAGCAGTTCTTC. Based on the CDR3 plus reference TRBV9 and TRBJ2-1, the full variable domain is DSGVTQTPKHLITATGQRVTLRCSPRSGDLSVYWYQQSLDQGLQFLIQYYNGEERAKGNILERFSAQQFPDLHSELNLSSLELGDSALYFCASSVSGSSYNEQFFGPGTRLTVL.